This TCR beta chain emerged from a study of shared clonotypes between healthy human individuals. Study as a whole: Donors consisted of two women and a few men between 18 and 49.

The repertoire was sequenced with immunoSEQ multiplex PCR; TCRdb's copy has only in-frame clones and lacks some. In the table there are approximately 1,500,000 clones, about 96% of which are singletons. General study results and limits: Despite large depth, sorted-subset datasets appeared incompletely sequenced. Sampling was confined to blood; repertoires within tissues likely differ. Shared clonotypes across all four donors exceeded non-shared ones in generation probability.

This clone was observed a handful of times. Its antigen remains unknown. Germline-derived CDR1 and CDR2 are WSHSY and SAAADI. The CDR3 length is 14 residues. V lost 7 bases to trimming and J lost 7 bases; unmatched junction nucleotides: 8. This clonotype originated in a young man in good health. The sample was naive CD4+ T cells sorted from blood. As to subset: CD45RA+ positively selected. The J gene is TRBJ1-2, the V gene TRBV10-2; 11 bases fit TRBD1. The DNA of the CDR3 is TGCGCCAGCAACGGACAGGGGGCAAGGAGTGGCTACACCTTC. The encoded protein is CASNGQGARSGYTF.